The 13 T cell receptor beta chains listed next were all sequenced from one sample in a study of T cell responses to AZD1222 COVID-19 vaccine. The protocol was immunoSEQ multiplex PCR, while the TCRdb copy is restricted to in-frame clones and leaves out a portion. The repertoire includes 75,000 to 100,000 clones, 80% to 90% of them detected once, and about 1.5% sits in the top ten. The sample consisted of peripheral blood, taken on day 0 of AZD1222 vaccination. These receptors were collected from an adult in good health.

V is TRBV11-2 and J is TRBJ1-1; 7 positions agree with TRBD1. Germline V gene sequence: CDR1 SGHAT, CDR2 FQNNGV. Trimming took 4 bases from V and 5 from J; bases not matched to a gene: 7. This CDR3 is built from 14 residues. CDR3 nucleotides: TGTGCCAGCAGCTACCGACAGGGCTTTACTGAAGCTTTCTTT. This gives the protein CASSYRQGFTEAFF.

This chain links TRBV5-1 with TRBJ1-1; D is undetermined. CDR1 and CDR2 (germline): SGHRS, YFSETQ. The CDR3 covers 14 residues. Trimming pared 2 bases from V and 4 bases from J, leaving 12 bases between. In DNA, the CDR3 is TGCGCCAGCAGCTTTCGGGGAGGGAGCACTGAAGCTTTCTTT. Amino acids: CASSFRGGSTEAFF.

The genes are TRBV10-3 and TRBJ2-2; tentatively, D is TRBD1 (6 bases). V was trimmed by 6 bases and J by 4 bases, leaving 12 bases between them. The V gene's germline CDR1 is ENHRY and CDR2 SYGVKD. The CDR3 length is 14 residues. Here the CDR3 reads CAIRWDIGTGELFF. CDR3 DNA sequence: TGTGCCATCAGATGGGACATCGGCACCGGGGAGCTGTTTTTT.

V gene TRBV9 combines with J gene TRBJ2-2; 7 nucleotides agree with TRBD1. Germline CDR1 reads SGDLS; CDR2 reads YYNGEE. This CDR3 is built from 16 residues. Losses at the gene ends were 3 bases for V and 7 bases for J; bases not matched to a gene: 12. The CDR3 is CASSARDSAYFGELFF. Written as DNA, the CDR3 is TGTGCCAGCAGCGCCCGGGACAGCGCGTACTTCGGGGAGCTGTTTTTT. Together with reference TRBV9 and TRBJ2-2, the CDR3 gives the full variable domain: DSGVTQTPKHLITATGQRVTLRCSPRSGDLSVYWYQQSLDQGLQFLIQYYNGEERAKGNILERFSAQQFPDLHSELNLSSLELGDSALYFCASSARDSAYFGELFFGEGSRLTVL.

The chain uses TRBV9 and TRBJ2-3; D may be TRBD2 (5 bases). V was trimmed by 0 bases and J by 2 bases, leaving 10 bases between them. The CDR3 extends over 15 amino acids. Germline V gene sequence: CDR1 SGDLS, CDR2 YYNGEE. DNA for the CDR3: TGTGCCAGCAGCGTAGACTCGGGATTCACAGATACGCAGTATTTT. This encodes CASSVDSGFTDTQYF.

This chain connects TRBV7-2 to TRBJ1-3; 9 nucleotides line up with TRBD1. Germline assignment: CDR1 SGHTA and CDR2 FQGNSA. J was trimmed by 6 bases and V by 3 bases; bases with no gene match: 3. The CDR3 is 14 amino acids. In nucleotides, the CDR3 is TGTGCCAGCAGCTTGGGACAGGGAGAAAACACCATATATTTT. Amino acids: CASSLGQGENTIYF. The entire variable domain, with the rest obtained from reference TRBV7-2 and TRBJ1-3, is as follows: GAGVSQSPSNKVTEKGKDVELRCDPISGHTALYWYRQSLGQGLEFLIYFQGNSAPDKSGLPSDRFSAERTGGSVSTLTIQRTQQEDSAVYLCASSLGQGENTIYFGEGSWLTVV.

The V gene is TRBV4-1, the J gene TRBJ1-1, with D unclear. Germline loops: CDR1 MGHRA, CDR2 YSYEKL. Trimming took 0 bases from V and 2 from J, leaving 7 bases between them. This CDR3 contains 14 residues. As DNA, the CDR3 is TGCGCCAGCAGCCAAGAAACCAGAAACACTGAAGCTTTCTTT. This sequence encodes CASSQETRNTEAFF.

The V call is TRBV10-3, the J call TRBJ1-1; 7 nucleotides match TRBD1. CDR1 and CDR2 from the germline V gene are ENHRY and SYGVKD. V lost 0 bases, J lost 5 bases, and 3 bases stayed unmatched. CDR3 size: 14 residues. The CDR3 region is CAISESAGGTEAFF. The CDR3 bases are TGTGCCATCAGTGAGTCGGCAGGGGGAACTGAAGCTTTCTTT.

The chain links TRBV4-1 to TRBJ1-1, with 8 bases lining up with TRBD1. The CDR3 is 13 amino acids. Trimming at V came to 7 bases and at J to 1 base, leaving 2 bases not matched to a gene. Germline assignment: CDR1 MGHRA and CDR2 YSYEKL. CDR3 in amino acids: CASKGQGNTEAFF. The DNA of the CDR3 is TGCGCCAGCAAAGGACAGGGGAACACTGAAGCTTTCTTT.

V gene TRBV20-1 combines with J gene TRBJ1-2, with 8 bases that match TRBD1. The V gene end was trimmed by 3 bases and the J gene end by 4 bases; junction bases not matched to a gene: 7. This CDR3 is built from 14 residues. CDR1 is DFQATT and CDR2 is SNEGSKA in the germline V gene (reference sequence). The CDR3, as DNA: TGCAGTGCTAGTGGGACAGGTCTTCCCTATGGCTACACCTTC. Protein sequence: CSASGTGLPYGYTF.

This clone came up once. The chain joins TRBV5-4 to TRBJ2-5; 10 bases agree with TRBD1. The V gene end was trimmed by 3 bases and the J gene end by 5 bases; junction bases not matched to a gene: 7. The CDR3 spans 15 residues. Germline CDR1 is SGHNT and CDR2 is YYREEE (reference sequence). In DNA, the CDR3 is TGTGCCAGCAGCTCACAGACAGGGGGCTGGGAGACCCAGTACTTC. Protein sequence: CASSSQTGGWETQYF.

V usage is TRBV3-1 (or the pseudogene TRBV3-2) and J usage is TRBJ1-6; possible D gene TRBD1, 5 bases. The V end lost 7 bases, the J end lost 0 bases, and 16 bases lay between the germline ends. The CDR3 runs 17 residues. Germline V lookup: CDR1 LGHDT, CDR2 YNNKEL (reference sequence). The CDR3 nucleotides are TGTGCCAGCAACACGGGGACTTTTAGCTCCTATAATTCACCCCTCCACTTT. This encodes CASNTGTFSSYNSPLHF.

This sequence joins TRBV5-4 and TRBJ2-5; TRBD2 matches at 16 bases. Germline V gives CDR1 SGHNT, CDR2 YYREEE (reference sequence). With 4 bases clipped from V and 0 bases from J, the junction kept 3 bases outside the gene matches. The CDR3 spans 17 residues. CDR3 amino acids: CASSPGLAGGNQETQYF. The CDR3 DNA follows: TGTGCCAGCAGCCCGGGACTAGCGGGGGGGAACCAAGAGACCCAGTACTTC.